This TCR beta chain emerged from a study of blood T cell repertoires in COVID-19 (dated by TCRdb to the early 2020s). Background on the whole study: Samples covering the acute and convalescent phases of COVID-19 were provided by collaborators in the United States, Italy and Spain. The material from the prospective study consisted of cDNA or gDNA derived from T cells, B-cell-depleted T cells, or PBMCs. The dataset comprised deeply sampled blood TCRbeta repertoires from subjects exposed to, actively infected with, or recovered from COVID-19. The repertoires were made available in a free public database intended to serve as a resource for research on the immune response to SARS-CoV-2. Samples came from the ongoing ImmuneRACE study (first 160 participants) plus 1,254 subjects from 6 global collaborators. The sample metadata nearly always contained a de-identified subject ID, COVID-19 status, age in years and sex. Where available, HLA class I and class II types were obtained from metadata supplied by the sample provider rather than from assay-based typing.

The CDR3 contains 15 residues, cysteine and phenylalanine counted. Solely the CDR3 DNA is kept, with 45 bases framed from the first base. V gives up 3 bases and J gives up 4 bases, and the segment between their germline ends measures 19 bases. CDR1 SQVTM and CDR2 ANQGSEA are derived from the germline V gene. On this clone itself: Its target antigen remains unknown. Base quality data are lacking; no much larger clone is found one base away.

The paper as a whole reports these results and caveats: How much clinical and demographic metadata was included differed by source and by participant, and the metadata was provided uncurated.

A second Seattle source provided samples from volunteer blood donors who had recovered from COVID-19. The collaborating institutions used their own protocols to collect whole blood in K2EDTA tubes. For TCRbeta analysis, collaborator samples were shipped as frozen whole blood, as isolated PBMCs, or as DNA extracted from either sample type. TCRbeta CDR3 regions were amplified from genomic DNA using the immunoSEQ Assay, a bias-controlled multiplex PCR. From the authors' description of their analysis: Within the assay, amplification of reference gene primers was used to estimate how many nucleated cells each sample contained. To quantify the absolute abundance of each unique TCRbeta CDR3 rearrangement, sequence reads were collapsed and filtered. For each sample, productive Simpson clonality was calculated as the square root of Simpson's diversity index over productive rearrangements. TCRdb retrieved this table from immuneACCESS and kept in-frame rearrangements only. Not all clones are present; in checked studies, unresolved V genes account for under half, and no reason is known for the remainder. The V and J calls and clone size are taken from that table; D and trimming were inferred from the DNA. This sample holds roughly 160,000 clones; about 88% were observed only once. The ten largest clonotypes hold around 2.1% of the sample.

The sequence was obtained from a man aged 45-65 years who had recovered from COVID-19. Sequences were obtained from peripheral blood. The chain uses TRBV29-1 and TRBJ2-7; the D segment could be TRBD2, given 6 matching bases. The CDR3 reads CSVEKVEGLIYEQYF. Read as DNA, the sequence is TGCAGCGTTGAGAAAGTGGAGGGCCTCATTTACGAGCAGTACTTC.